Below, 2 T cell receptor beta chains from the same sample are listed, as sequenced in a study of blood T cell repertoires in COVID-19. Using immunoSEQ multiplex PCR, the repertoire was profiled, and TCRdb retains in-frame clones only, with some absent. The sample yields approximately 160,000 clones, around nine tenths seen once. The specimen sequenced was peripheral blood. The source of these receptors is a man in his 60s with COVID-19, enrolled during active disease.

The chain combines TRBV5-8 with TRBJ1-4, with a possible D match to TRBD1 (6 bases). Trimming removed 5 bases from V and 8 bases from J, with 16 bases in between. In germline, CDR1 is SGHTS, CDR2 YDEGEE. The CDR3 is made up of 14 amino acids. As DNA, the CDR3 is TGTGCCAGCAGTTCACAGGGACTAGGGGAAAAACTGTTTTTT. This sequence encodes CASSSQGLGEKLFF.

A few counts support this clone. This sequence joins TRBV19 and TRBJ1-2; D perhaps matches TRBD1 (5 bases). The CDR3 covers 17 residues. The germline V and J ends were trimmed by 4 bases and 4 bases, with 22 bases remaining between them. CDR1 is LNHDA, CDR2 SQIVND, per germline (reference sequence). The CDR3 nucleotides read TGTGCCAGTAGTACTCTCACGGCAGGTTCGGGACTCTATGGCTACACCTTC. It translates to CASSTLTAGSGLYGYTF.